The 10 T cell receptor beta chains listed next were all sequenced from one sample in a study of blood T cell repertoires in COVID-19. Profiling relied on immunoSEQ multiplex PCR, and the TCRdb table lists in-frame clones only, not all of them. Of 150,000 or so clones in the sample, around 79% were seen once. The specimen sequenced was peripheral blood. The receptors were sampled from a woman in her sixties or seventies with COVID-19, enrolled during active disease.

The chain uses TRBV11-2 and TRBJ2-5, with 11 bases aligning to TRBD2. The CDR3 runs to 14 residues. V lost 5 bases to trimming and J lost 5 bases; unmatched junction nucleotides: 4. Germline V gives CDR1 SGHAT, CDR2 FQNNGV. The CDR3 DNA reads TGTGCCAGCAGCGACCGGACTAGCGGGGAGACCCAGTACTTC. This sequence encodes CASSDRTSGETQYF.

The rearrangement uses TRBV5-1 and TRBJ2-1; unclear D gene. Trimming stripped 5 bases from V and 1 base from J, with 7 bases between. Germline CDR1 reads SGHRS; CDR2 reads YFSETQ. The CDR3 has 13 amino acids. For the CDR3, the DNA is TGCGCCAGCAGATTAGAGTCCTACAATGAGCAGTTCTTC. As protein: CASRLESYNEQFF.

The chain links TRBV2 to TRBJ2-7, with 7 positions matching TRBD1. This CDR3 has 11 residues. J lost 6 bases, V lost 7 bases, and 3 bases had no gene match. The germline V gene encodes CDR1 SNHLY and CDR2 FYNNEI. The CDR3 DNA sequence: TGTGCCAGCATGAACAGGGGCGAGCAGTACTTC. Protein product: CASMNRGEQYF.

V usage is TRBV7-9 and J usage is TRBJ1-1; D remains unclear. CDR3 size: 13 residues. V was pared by 1 base and J by 5 bases, with 8 bases between. From germline, CDR1 is SEHNR and CDR2 FQNEAQ (reference sequence). This chain's CDR3 is CASSLDTGTEAFF. In DNA form, the CDR3 reads TGTGCCAGCAGCTTAGATACGGGGACTGAAGCTTTCTTT.

This sequence joins TRBV19 and TRBJ2-7; 10 nucleotides line up with TRBD1. J was trimmed by 2 bases and V by 3 bases; bases with no gene match: 1. The germline gives CDR1 LNHDA, CDR2 SQIVND (reference sequence). The CDR3 totals 14 residues. In DNA form, the CDR3 reads TGTGCCAGTAGTATCGGGACAGGGGCCTACGAGCAGTACTTC. Protein sequence: CASSIGTGAYEQYF.

This chain joins TRBV2 and TRBJ2-1; D perhaps matches TRBD1 (6 bases). The V end was cut by 6 bases, the J end by 7 bases, with 13 bases between. Per germline, CDR1 SNHLY and CDR2 FYNNEI. The CDR3 contains 13 residues. In DNA form, the CDR3 reads TGTGCCAGCAGCCACAGGGTTGGTAATGAGCAGTTCTTC. This codes for CASSHRVGNEQFF.

CDR3 in amino acids: CASSAPGGALDTQYF. CDR3 coding DNA: TGTGCCAGCAGTGCTCCGGGGGGGGCTTTAGATACGCAGTATTTT. V gene TRBV28 combines with J gene TRBJ2-3, with TRBD2 matching 8 bases. Losses at the gene ends were 5 bases for V and 5 bases for J; bases not matched to a gene: 9. Germline CDR1 MDHEN, CDR2 SYDVKM. This CDR3 is built from 15 residues. Together with reference TRBV28 and TRBJ2-3, the CDR3 gives the full variable domain: DVKVTQSSRYLVKRTGEKVFLECVQDMDHENMFWYRQDPGLGLRLIYFSYDVKMKEKGDIPEGYSVSREKKERFSLILESASTNQTSMYLCASSAPGGALDTQYFGPGTRLTVL.

The chain uses TRBV6-4 and TRBJ1-1, with D perhaps matching TRBD1 (6 bases). This CDR3 has 15 residues. With 7 bases removed from V and 0 bases from J, the gap between germline ends came to 15 bases. The germline gives CDR1 MRHNA, CDR2 SNTAGT. CDR3 in amino acids: CASKPEDSLNTEAFF. DNA of the CDR3: TGTGCCAGCAAACCCGAGGACAGTTTGAACACTGAAGCTTTCTTT.

The CDR3 sequence is CAWESPLAGGAYGYTF. The CDR3 DNA reads TGTGCCTGGGAGTCCCCCCTAGCCGGGGGAGCCTATGGCTACACCTTC. V and J are TRBV30 and TRBJ1-2; D may be TRBD1 (5 bases). Germline CDR1 reads GTSNPN; CDR2 reads SVGIG (reference sequence). V lost 5 bases and J 4 bases, leaving 23 bases between the germline ends. The CDR3 has 16 amino acids.

The rearrangement links TRBV5-1 to TRBJ1-1, with 9 bases lining up with TRBD1. Germline values: CDR1 SGHRS, CDR2 YFSETQ. Losses at the gene ends were 0 bases for V and 5 bases for J; bases not matched to a gene: 5. The CDR3 sequence is 15 residues long. The CDR3 DNA follows: TGCGCCAGCAGCTTGGAGACAGGGGGGTGGACTGAAGCTTTCTTT. It yields the protein CASSLETGGWTEAFF.